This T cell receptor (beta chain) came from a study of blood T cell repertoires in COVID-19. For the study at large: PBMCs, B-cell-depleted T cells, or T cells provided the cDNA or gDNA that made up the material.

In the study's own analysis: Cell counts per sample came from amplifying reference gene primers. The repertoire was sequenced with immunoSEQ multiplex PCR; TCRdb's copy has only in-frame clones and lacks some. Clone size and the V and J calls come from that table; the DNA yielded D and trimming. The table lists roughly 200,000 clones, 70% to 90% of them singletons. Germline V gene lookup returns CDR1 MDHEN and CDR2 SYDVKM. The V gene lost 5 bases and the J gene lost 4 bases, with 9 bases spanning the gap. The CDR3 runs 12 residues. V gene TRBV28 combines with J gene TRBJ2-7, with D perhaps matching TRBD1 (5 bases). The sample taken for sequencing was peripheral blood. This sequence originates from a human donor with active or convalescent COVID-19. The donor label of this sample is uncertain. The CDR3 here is CASSPHRYEQYF. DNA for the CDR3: TGTGCCAGCAGTCCTCACAGGTACGAGCAGTACTTC.